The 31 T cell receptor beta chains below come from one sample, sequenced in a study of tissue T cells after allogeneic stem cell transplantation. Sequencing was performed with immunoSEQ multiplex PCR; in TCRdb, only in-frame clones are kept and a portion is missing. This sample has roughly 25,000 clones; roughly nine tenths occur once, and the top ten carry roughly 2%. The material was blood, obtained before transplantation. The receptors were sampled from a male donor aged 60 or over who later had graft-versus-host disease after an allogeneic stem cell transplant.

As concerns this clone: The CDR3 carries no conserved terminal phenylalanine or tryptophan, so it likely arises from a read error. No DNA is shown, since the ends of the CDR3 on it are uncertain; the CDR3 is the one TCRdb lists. CDR3: CASSERTLLRL. J is TRBJ1-4 and V is TRBV2. The CDR3 is 11 residues long, counting both termini. CDR1 is SNHLY and CDR2 is FYNNEI in the germline V gene.

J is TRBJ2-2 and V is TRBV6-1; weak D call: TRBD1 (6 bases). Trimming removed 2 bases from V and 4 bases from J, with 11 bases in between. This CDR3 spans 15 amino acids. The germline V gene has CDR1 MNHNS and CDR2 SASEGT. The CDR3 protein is CASSELQGSTGELFF. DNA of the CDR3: TGTGCCAGCAGTGAATTACAGGGATCCACCGGGGAGCTGTTTTTT.

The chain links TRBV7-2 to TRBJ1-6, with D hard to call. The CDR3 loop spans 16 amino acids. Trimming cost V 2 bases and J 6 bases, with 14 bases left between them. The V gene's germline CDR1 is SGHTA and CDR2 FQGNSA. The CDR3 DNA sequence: TGTGCCAGCAGCTTAAACCCAGGCAGCTCTAATTCACCCCTCCACTTT. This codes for CASSLNPGSSNSPLHF.

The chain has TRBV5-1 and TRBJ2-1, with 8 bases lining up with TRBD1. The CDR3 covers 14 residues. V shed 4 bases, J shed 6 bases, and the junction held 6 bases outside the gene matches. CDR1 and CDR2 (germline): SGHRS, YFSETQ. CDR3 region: CASSLGQGANEQFF. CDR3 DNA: TGCGCCAGCAGCCTTGGACAGGGAGCCAATGAGCAGTTCTTC. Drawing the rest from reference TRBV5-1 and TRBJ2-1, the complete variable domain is KAGVTQTPRYLIKTRGQQVTLSCSPISGHRSVSWYQQTPGQGLQFLFEYFSETQRNKGNFPGRFSGRQFSNSRSEMNVSTLELGDSALYLCASSLGQGANEQFFGPGTRLTVL.

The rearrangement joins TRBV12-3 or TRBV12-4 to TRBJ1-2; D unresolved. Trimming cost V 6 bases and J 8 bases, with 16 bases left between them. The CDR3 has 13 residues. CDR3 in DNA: TGTGCCAGCAGCATGTCCCCTGACCACGGCTACACCTTC. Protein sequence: CASSMSPDHGYTF.

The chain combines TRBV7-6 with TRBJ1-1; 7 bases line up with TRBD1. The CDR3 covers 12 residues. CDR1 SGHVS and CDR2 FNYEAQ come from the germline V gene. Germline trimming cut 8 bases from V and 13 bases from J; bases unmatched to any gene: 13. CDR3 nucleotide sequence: TGTGCCAGCCCCATATCGGCGGCAGGGGGTTTCTTT. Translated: CASPISAAGGFF.

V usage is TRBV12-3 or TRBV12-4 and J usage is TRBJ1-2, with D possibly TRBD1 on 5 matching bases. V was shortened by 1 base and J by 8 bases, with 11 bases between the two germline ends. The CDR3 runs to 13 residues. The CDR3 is CASSLGGHRGYTF. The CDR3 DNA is TGTGCCAGCAGTTTAGGGGGCCATAGGGGCTACACCTTC.

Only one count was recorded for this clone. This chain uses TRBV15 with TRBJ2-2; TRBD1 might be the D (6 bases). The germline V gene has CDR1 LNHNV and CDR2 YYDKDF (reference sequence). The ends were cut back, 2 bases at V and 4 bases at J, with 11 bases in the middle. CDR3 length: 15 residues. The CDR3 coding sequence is TGTGCCACCAGCAGACAGGGGTCGACCACCGGGGAGCTGTTTTTT. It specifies CATSRQGSTTGELFF.

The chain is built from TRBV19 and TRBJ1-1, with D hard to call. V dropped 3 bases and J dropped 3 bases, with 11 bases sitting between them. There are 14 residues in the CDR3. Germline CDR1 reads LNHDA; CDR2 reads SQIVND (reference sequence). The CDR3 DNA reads TGTGCCAGTAGTATTGTGGCGAGGTACACTGAAGCTTTCTTT. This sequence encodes CASSIVARYTEAFF.

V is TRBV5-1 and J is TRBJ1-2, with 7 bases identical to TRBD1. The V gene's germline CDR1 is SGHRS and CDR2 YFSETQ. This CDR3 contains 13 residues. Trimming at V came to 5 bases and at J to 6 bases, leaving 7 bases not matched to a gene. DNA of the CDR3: TGCGCCAGCAGTCGGACAGGTGGTGATGGCTACACCTTC. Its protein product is CASSRTGGDGYTF.

The chain's CDR3 is CSASKTGRPQHF. In DNA, the CDR3 is TGCAGTGCTAGTAAGACAGGGCGGCCCCAGCATTTT. V usage is TRBV20-1 and J usage is TRBJ1-5; TRBD1 matches at 7 bases. V trimming: 3 bases; J trimming: 9 bases; junction bases outside the gene matches: 5. The CDR3 is made up of 12 amino acids. The germline V gene encodes CDR1 DFQATT and CDR2 SNEGSKA (reference sequence).

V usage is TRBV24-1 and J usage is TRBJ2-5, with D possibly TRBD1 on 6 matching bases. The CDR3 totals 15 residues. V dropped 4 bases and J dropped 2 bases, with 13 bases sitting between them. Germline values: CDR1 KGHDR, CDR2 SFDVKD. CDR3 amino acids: CATSDPTGPQETQYF. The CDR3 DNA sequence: TGTGCCACCAGTGACCCGACAGGACCTCAAGAGACCCAGTACTTC.

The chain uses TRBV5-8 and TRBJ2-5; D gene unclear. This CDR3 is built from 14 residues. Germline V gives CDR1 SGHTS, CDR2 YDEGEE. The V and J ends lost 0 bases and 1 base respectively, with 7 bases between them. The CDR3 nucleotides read TGTGCCAGCAGCTTGGGGCGAGTCCAAGAGACCCAGTACTTC. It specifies CASSLGRVQETQYF.

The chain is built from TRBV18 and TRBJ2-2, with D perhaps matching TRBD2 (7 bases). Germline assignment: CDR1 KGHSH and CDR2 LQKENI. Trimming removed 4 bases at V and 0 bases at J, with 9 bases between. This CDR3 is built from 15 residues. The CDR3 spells CASSRGGANTGELFF. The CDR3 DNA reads TGTGCCAGCTCACGGGGGGGCGCGAACACCGGGGAGCTGTTTTTT. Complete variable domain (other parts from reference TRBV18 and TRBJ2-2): NAGVMQNPRHLVRRRGQEARLRCSPMKGHSHVYWYRQLPEEGLKFMVYLQKENIIDESGMPKERFSAEFPKEGPSILRIQQVVRGDSAAYFCASSRGGANTGELFFGEGSRLTVL.

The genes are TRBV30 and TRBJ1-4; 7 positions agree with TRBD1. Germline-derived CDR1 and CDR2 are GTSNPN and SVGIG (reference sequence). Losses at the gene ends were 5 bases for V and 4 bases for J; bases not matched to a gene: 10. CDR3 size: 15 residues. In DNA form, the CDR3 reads TGTGCCTGGGGCCTTATGGGACAGCTTAATGAAAAACTGTTTTTT. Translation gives CAWGLMGQLNEKLFF.

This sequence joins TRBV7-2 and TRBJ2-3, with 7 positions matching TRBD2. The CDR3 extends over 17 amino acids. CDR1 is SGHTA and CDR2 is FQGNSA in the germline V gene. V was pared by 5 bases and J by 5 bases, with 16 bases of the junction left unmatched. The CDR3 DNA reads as TGTGCCAGCAGCCCAGGACGGGGCGGACTAGTCGGAGATACGCAGTATTTT. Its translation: CASSPGRGGLVGDTQYF.

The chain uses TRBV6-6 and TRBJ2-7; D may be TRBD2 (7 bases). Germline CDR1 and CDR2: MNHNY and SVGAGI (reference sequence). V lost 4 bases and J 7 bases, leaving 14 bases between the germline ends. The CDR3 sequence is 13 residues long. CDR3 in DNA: TGTGCCAGCAGTTTAATGGGGGGGCGGGAGCAGTACTTC. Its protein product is CASSLMGGREQYF.

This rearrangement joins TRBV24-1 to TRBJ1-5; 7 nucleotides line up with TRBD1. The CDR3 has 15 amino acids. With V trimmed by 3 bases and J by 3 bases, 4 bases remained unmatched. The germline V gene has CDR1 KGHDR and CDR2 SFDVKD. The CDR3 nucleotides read TGTGCCACCAGTGATCGACAGGGATTCAATCAGCCCCAGCATTTT. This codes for CATSDRQGFNQPQHF.

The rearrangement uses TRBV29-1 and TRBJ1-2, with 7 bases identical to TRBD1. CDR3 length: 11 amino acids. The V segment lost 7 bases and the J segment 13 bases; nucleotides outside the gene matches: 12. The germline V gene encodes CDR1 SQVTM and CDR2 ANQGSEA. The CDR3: CSGRTGAVGTF. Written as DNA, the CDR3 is TGCAGCGGAAGGACAGGAGCGGTCGGCACCTTC. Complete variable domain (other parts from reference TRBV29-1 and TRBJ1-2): SAVISQKPSRDICQRGTSLTIQCQVDSQVTMMFWYRQQPGQSLTLIATANQGSEATYESGFVIDKFPISRPNLTFSTLTVSNMSPEDSSIYLCSGRTGAVGTFGSGTRLTVV.

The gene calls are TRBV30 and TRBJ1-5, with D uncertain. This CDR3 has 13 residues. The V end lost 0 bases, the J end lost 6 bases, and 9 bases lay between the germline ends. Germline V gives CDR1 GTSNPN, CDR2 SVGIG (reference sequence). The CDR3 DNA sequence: TGTGCCTGGAGTGTACGAGGAAGTCAGCCCCAGCATTTT. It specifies CAWSVRGSQPQHF.

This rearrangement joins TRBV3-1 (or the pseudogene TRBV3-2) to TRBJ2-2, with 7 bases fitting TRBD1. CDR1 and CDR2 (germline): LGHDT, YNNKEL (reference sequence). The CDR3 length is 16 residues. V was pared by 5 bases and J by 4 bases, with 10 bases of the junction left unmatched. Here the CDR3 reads CASSSRGGAGTGELFF. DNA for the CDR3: TGTGCCAGCAGCAGCCGAGGGGGCGCGGGCACCGGGGAGCTGTTTTTT.

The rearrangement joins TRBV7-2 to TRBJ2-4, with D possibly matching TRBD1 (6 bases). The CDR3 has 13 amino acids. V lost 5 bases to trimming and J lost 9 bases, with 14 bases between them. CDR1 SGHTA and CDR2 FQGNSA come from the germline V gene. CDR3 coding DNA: TGTGCCAGCAGCCCCGGACAGTGGGGCATTCAGTACTTC. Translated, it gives CASSPGQWGIQYF.

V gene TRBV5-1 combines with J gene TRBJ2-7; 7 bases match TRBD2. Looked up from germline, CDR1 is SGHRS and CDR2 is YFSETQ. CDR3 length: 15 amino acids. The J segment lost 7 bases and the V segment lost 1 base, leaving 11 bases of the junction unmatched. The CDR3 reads CASSLLAGVLDEQYF. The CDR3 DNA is TGCGCCAGCAGCTTGCTCGCGGGAGTTTTGGATGAGCAGTACTTC.

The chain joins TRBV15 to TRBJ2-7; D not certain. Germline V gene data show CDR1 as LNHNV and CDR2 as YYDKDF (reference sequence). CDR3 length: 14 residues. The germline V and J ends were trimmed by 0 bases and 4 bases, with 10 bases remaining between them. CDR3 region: CATSREAGLYEQYF. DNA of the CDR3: TGTGCCACCAGCAGAGAGGCAGGTTTATACGAGCAGTACTTC.

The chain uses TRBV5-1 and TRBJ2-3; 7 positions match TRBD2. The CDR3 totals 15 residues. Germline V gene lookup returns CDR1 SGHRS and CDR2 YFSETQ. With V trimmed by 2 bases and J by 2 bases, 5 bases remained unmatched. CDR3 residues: CASSLAGRATDTQYF. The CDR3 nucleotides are TGCGCCAGCAGCTTAGCGGGAAGGGCCACAGATACGCAGTATTTT.

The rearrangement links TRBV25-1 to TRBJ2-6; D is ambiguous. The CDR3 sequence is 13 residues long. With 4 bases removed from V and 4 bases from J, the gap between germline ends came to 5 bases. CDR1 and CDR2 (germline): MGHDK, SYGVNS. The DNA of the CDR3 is TGTGCCAGCAGTGGCTGGGGGGCCAACGTCCTGACTTTC. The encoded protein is CASSGWGANVLTF.

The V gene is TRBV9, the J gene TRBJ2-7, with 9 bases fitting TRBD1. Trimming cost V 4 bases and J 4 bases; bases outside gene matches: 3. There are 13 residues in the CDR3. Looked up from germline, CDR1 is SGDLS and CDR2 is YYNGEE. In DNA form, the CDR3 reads TGTGCCAGCAGCTCGGGACAGGGATACGAGCAGTACTTC. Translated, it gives CASSSGQGYEQYF.

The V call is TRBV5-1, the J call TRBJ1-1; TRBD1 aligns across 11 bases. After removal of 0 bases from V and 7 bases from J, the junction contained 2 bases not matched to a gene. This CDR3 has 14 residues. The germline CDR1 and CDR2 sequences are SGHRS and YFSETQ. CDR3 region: CASSLGTGGVEAFF. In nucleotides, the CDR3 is TGCGCCAGCAGCTTGGGGACAGGGGGCGTTGAAGCTTTCTTT.

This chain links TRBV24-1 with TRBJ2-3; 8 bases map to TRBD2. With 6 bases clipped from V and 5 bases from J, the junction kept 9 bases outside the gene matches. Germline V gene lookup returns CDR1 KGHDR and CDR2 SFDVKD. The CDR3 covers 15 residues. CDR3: CATSIPGLGGDTQYF. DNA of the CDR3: TGTGCCACCAGTATACCGGGACTAGGAGGAGATACGCAGTATTTT.

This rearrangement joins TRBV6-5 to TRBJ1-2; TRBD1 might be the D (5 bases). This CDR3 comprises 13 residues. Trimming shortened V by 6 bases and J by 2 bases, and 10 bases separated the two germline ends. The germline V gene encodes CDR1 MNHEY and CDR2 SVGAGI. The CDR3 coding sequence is TGTGCCAGCAGACAGGACGGCAACTATGGCTACACCTTC. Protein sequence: CASRQDGNYGYTF.

The CDR3 loop reads CASSAGGPYEQYF. For the CDR3, the DNA is TGTGCCAGCAGCGCCGGGGGGCCCTACGAGCAGTACTTC. The chain is built from TRBV9 and TRBJ2-7, with D maybe TRBD2 (7 bases). CDR1 is SGDLS and CDR2 is YYNGEE in the germline V gene. The CDR3 runs to 13 residues. V was cut by 3 bases and J by 2 bases, with 9 bases left in between.